This entry concerns a single T cell receptor (beta chain). The sample belongs to a study of blood T cell repertoires in COVID-19. Generated by immunoSEQ multiplex PCR, the TCRdb table keeps only in-frame clones and is missing some. The sample yields about 260,000 clones, roughly 90% seen once. The length of the CDR3 is 14 residues. J lost 6 bases, V lost 3 bases, and 6 bases had no gene match. The germline V gene encodes CDR1 KGHSH and CDR2 LQKENI. This receptor was obtained from a man in his sixties who had recovered from COVID-19. The sample was peripheral blood. The chain joins TRBV18 to TRBJ1-2; 8 bases match TRBD1. The CDR3 DNA reads as TGTGCCAGCTCACCCGGACAGGGCTTGAATGGCTACACCTTC. Protein sequence: CASSPGQGLNGYTF.